Each of the 7 T cell receptor beta chains below was sequenced from the same sample in a study of shared clonotypes between healthy human individuals. Generated by immunoSEQ multiplex PCR, the TCRdb table keeps only in-frame clones and is missing some. The repertoire has about 96,000 clones, approximately 70% of them found once; the top ten carry around half. Sequenced input: memory CD8+ T cells sorted from blood. As to subset: CD45RO+ cells pooled with CCR7-negative TemRA cells. These receptors all come from a man under 40 in good health.

The V and J genes are TRBV23-1 and TRBJ1-1; no clear D. TRBV23-1 qualifies as an ORF whose function is uncertain. This CDR3 is 18 amino acids long. V gave up 0 bases and J gave up 1 base, with 18 bases separating them. CDR3 DNA sequence: TGCGCCAGCAGTCAATCGATTGCTCGGGGAGATCAGAACACTGAAGCTTTCTTT. Translation gives CASSQSIARGDQNTEAFF.

The chain has TRBV2 and TRBJ2-2, with 8 bases aligning to TRBD1. Losses at the gene ends were 6 bases for V and 6 bases for J; bases not matched to a gene: 3. The CDR3 length is 13 residues. Germline V CDR1 and CDR2: SNHLY, FYNNEI. The DNA of the CDR3 is TGTGCCAGCAGACAGGGGGTGTCCGGGGAGCTGTTTTTT. It encodes CASRQGVSGELFF.

The V gene is TRBV9, the J gene TRBJ2-2; D is undetermined. The CDR3 is 13 amino acids. CDR1 and CDR2 from the germline V gene are SGDLS and YYNGEE. V was pared by 1 base and J by 6 bases, with 7 bases between. The CDR3 DNA follows: TGTGCCAGCAGCGTAAAATCGGCCGGGGAGCTGTTTTTT. This encodes CASSVKSAGELFF.

The chain is built from TRBV5-6 and TRBJ2-3; no clear D. The CDR3 extends over 17 amino acids. V was cut by 0 bases and J by 2 bases, with 16 bases left in between. Germline V gene sequence: CDR1 SGHDT, CDR2 YYEEEE. The CDR3 DNA sequence: TGTGCCAGCAGCTTGGAGAGTTTCCGATCCCACACAGATACGCAGTATTTT. This encodes CASSLESFRSHTDTQYF.

By share, this clone ranks as medium-sized. This chain connects TRBV4-1 to TRBJ2-5; D is ambiguous. The length of the CDR3 is 11 residues. V lost 3 bases and J 2 bases, leaving 1 base between the germline ends. Germline V gives CDR1 MGHRA, CDR2 YSYEKL. CDR3 protein: CASSQQETQYF. The CDR3 nucleotides read TGCGCCAGCAGCCAGCAAGAGACCCAGTACTTC.

Here the CDR3 reads CASSVSTGMGTSEQFF. The CDR3 DNA reads TGTGCCAGCAGCGTTAGTACAGGGATGGGAACCTCTGAGCAGTTCTTC. The gene calls are TRBV9 and TRBJ2-1; the D gene is possibly TRBD1 (6 bases). The germline V gene has CDR1 SGDLS and CDR2 YYNGEE. The CDR3 spans 16 residues. Trimming left V 2 bases short and J 9 bases short, with 21 bases between.

The gene calls are TRBV15 and TRBJ2-2; the D is unclear. Trimming stripped 7 bases from V and 0 bases from J, with 12 bases between. Germline values: CDR1 LNHNV, CDR2 YYDKDF (reference sequence). CDR3 length: 15 amino acids. The CDR3 DNA reads as TGTGCCACCAACTTGGGCCAAACGAACACCGGGGAGCTGTTTTTT. It encodes CATNLGQTNTGELFF. Based on the CDR3 plus reference TRBV15 and TRBJ2-2, the full variable domain is DAMVIQNPRYQVTQFGKPVTLSCSQTLNHNVMYWYQQKSSQAPKLLFHYYDKDFNNEADTPDNFQSRRPNTSFCFLDIRSPGLGDTAMYLCATNLGQTNTGELFFGEGSRLTVL.